This T cell receptor (beta chain) is from a study of Graves' ophthalmopathy and Graves' hyperthyroidism. Overall study context: Blood was drawn at initial diagnosis, before any treatment.

Using RNA transcripts, the TCR beta CDR3 regions were amplified. HTBI primers primed a first-round RT-PCR, and a second-round multiplex PCR followed. TCRdb re-called the multiplex PCR reads through MiXCR, storing one row per CDR3 protein. Seen here are 600,000 to 700,000 distinct CDR3 sequences, roughly two fifths observed once, and the top ten hold 3% to 4%. Trimming took 6 bases from V and 18 from J; bases not matched to a gene: 15. Germline-derived CDR1 and CDR2 are SNHLY and FYNNEI. This CDR3 region has 14 residues. This clonotype was seen once. Its specificity is unknown. General study points: Among thyroid clonotypes expanded above 0.001 frequency, most also appeared in blood.

The receptor comes from an adult man with Graves' ophthalmopathy. Sequences were obtained from peripheral blood. The J gene is TRBJ1-6, the V gene TRBV2, with 9 bases that match TRBD1. CDR3 protein: CASRRGQGSGSAHF. Written as DNA, the CDR3 is TGTGCCAGCAGGAGGGGACAGGGATCGGGGTCGGCCCACTTT.